The entry below gives a single T cell receptor (beta chain) sequence along with its context. Assay: immunoSEQ multiplex PCR; the TCRdb copy retains only in-frame clones and omits some. Of fewer than 300,000 clones listed, around 82% were seen once; the top ten hold roughly 3.1%. The V and J ends lost 4 bases and 6 bases respectively, with 9 bases between them. Germline V gives CDR1 LGHNA, CDR2 YNFKEQ. The length of the CDR3 is 13 residues. These data come from a study of blood T cell repertoires in COVID-19. As for the study in general: Acute-phase and convalescent COVID-19 samples originated in the United States, Italy and Spain.

Sequencing used peripheral blood. This chain uses TRBV4-2 with TRBJ2-2; weak D call: TRBD1 (5 bases). The sequence came from a woman aged 18 to 35 with acute or convalescent COVID-19. CDR3 bases: TGTGCCAGCAGCCGAGAAGGGGCCGGGGAGCTGTTTTTT. This translates into CASSREGAGELFF.